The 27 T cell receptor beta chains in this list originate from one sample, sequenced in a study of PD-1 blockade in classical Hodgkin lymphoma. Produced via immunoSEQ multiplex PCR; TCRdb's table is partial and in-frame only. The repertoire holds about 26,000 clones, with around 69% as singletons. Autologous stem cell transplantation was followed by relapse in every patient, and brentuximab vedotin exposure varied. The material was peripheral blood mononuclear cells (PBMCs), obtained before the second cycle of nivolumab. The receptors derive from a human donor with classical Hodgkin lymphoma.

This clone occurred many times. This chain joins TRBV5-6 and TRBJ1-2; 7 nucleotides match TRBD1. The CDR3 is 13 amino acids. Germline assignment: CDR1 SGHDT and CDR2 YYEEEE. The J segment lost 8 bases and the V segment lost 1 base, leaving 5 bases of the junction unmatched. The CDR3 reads CASSLSQGEGYTF. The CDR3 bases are TGTGCCAGCAGCTTGAGTCAGGGGGAAGGCTACACCTTC. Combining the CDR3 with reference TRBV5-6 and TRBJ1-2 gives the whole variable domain DAGVTQSPTHLIKTRGQQVTLRCSPKSGHDTVSWYQQALGQGPQFIFQYYEEEERQRGNFPDRFSGHQFPNYSSELNVNALLLGDSALYLCASSLSQGEGYTFGSGTRLTVV.

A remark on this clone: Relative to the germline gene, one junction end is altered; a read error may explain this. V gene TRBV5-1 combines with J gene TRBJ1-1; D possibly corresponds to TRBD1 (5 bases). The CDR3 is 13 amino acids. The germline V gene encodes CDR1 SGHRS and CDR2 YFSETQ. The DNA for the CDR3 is TGCGCCAGCAGCTTGTATTTCAGGGAGAATCGCGACTTT. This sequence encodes CASSLYFRENRDF. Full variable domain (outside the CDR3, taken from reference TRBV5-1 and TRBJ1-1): KAGVTQTPRYLIKTRGQQVTLSCSPISGHRSVSWYQQTPGQGLQFLFEYFSETQRNKGNFPGRFSGRQFSNSRSEMNVSTLELGDSALYLCASSLYFRENRDFGQGTRLTVV.

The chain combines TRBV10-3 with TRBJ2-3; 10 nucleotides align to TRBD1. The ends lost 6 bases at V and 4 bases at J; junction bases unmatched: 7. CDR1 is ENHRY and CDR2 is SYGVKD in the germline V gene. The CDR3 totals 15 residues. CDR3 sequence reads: CAIRRTGGQADTQYF. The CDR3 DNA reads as TGTGCCATCAGAAGGACAGGGGGTCAGGCAGATACGCAGTATTTT.

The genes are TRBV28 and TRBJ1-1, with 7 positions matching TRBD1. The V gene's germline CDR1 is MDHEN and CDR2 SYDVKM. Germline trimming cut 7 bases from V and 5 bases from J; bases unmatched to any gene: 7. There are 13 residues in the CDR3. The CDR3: CASNLQGRTEAFF. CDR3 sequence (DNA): TGTGCCAGCAACTTACAGGGGCGGACTGAAGCTTTCTTT. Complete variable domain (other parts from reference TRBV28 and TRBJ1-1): DVKVTQSSRYLVKRTGEKVFLECVQDMDHENMFWYRQDPGLGLRLIYFSYDVKMKEKGDIPEGYSVSREKKERFSLILESASTNQTSMYLCASNLQGRTEAFFGQGTRLTVV.

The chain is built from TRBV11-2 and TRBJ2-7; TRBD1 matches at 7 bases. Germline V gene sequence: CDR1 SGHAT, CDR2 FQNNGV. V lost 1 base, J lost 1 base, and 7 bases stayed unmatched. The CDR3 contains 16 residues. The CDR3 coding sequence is TGTGCCAGCAGCTTAGGGGGTAGGGGGCCTTCCTACGAGCAGTACTTC. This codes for CASSLGGRGPSYEQYF.

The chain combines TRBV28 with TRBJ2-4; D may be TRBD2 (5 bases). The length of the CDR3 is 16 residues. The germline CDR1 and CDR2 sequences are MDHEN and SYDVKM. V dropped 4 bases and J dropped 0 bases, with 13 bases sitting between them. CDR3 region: CASSSFGSLAKNIQYF. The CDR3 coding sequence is TGTGCCAGCAGTTCCTTTGGGAGTCTAGCCAAAAACATTCAGTACTTC.

CDR3 DNA sequence: TGTGCCAGCACCATACGCGGCTACGAGCAGTACTTC. Translation gives CASTIRGYEQYF. The chain employs TRBV28 and TRBJ2-7; D ambiguous. The germline V gene has CDR1 MDHEN and CDR2 SYDVKM. V lost 7 bases to trimming and J lost 3 bases, with 10 bases between them. This CDR3 contains 12 residues.

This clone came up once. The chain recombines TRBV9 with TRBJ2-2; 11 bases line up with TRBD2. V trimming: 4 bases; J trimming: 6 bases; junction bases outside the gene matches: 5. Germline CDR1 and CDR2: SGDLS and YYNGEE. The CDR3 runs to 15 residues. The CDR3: CASSSTSGIAGELFF. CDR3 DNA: TGTGCCAGCAGCTCGACTAGCGGGATAGCCGGGGAGCTGTTTTTT.

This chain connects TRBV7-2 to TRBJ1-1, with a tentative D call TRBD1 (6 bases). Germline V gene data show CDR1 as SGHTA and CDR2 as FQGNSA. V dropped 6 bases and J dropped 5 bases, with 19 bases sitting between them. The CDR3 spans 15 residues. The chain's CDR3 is CASSRFGEGGTEAFF. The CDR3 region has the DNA TGTGCCAGCAGTCGATTCGGGGAGGGGGGGACTGAAGCTTTCTTT.

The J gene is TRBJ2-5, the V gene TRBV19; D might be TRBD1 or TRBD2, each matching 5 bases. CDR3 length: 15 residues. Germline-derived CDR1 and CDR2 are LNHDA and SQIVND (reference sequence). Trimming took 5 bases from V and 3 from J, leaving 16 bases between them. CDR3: CASSPRAVGEETQYF. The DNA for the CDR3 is TGTGCCAGTAGTCCCCGGGCTGTGGGGGAAGAGACCCAGTACTTC.

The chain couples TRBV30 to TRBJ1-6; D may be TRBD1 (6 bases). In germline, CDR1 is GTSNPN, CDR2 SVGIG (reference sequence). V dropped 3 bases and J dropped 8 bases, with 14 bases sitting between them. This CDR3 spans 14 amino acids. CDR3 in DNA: TGTGCCTGGAGGGGGGACAAGATCTATTCACCCCTCCACTTT. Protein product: CAWRGDKIYSPLHF.

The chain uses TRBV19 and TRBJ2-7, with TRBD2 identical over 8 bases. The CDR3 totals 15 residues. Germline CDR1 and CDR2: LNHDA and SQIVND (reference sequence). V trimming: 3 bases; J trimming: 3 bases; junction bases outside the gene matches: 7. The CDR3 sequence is CASSISSGSLYEQYF. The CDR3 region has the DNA TGTGCCAGTAGTATTTCCAGCGGGAGTCTCTACGAGCAGTACTTC.

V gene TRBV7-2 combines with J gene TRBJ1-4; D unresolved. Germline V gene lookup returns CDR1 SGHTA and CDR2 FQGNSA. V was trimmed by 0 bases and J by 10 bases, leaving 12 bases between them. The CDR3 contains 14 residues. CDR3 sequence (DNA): TGTGCCAGCAGCTTAGCGCTTCGGGCTCCAAAACTGTTTTTT. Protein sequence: CASSLALRAPKLFF.

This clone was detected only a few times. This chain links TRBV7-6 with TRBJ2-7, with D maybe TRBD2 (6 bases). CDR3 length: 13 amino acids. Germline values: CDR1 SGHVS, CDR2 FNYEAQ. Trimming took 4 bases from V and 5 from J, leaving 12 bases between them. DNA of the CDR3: TGTGCCAGCAGCTCCTTCGGCGGGAACGAGCAGTACTTC. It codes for CASSSFGGNEQYF.

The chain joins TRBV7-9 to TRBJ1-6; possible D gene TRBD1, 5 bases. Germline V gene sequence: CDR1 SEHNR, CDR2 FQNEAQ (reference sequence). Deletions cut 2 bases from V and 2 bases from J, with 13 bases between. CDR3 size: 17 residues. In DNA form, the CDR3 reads TGTGCCAGCAGCTTAAAGCAGGGATCCCCCTATAATTCACCCCTCCACTTT. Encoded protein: CASSLKQGSPYNSPLHF.

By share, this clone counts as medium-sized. The CDR3 nucleotides are TGTGCCAGCAGTGACACCGGGACGCTTTACAATGAGCAGTTCTTC. Protein product: CASSDTGTLYNEQFF. This chain links TRBV6-6 with TRBJ2-1; perhaps D is TRBD1 or TRBD2 (5 bases each). Germline CDR1 MNHNY, CDR2 SVGAGI (reference sequence). V was shortened by 5 bases and J by 4 bases, with 15 bases between the two germline ends. This CDR3 comprises 15 residues.

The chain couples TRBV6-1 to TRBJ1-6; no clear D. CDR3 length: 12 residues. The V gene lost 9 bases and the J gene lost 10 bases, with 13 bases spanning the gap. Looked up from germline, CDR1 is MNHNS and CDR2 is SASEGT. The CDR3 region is CASNRQGSPLHF. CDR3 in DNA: TGTGCCAGTAACCGACAAGGATCACCCCTCCACTTT.

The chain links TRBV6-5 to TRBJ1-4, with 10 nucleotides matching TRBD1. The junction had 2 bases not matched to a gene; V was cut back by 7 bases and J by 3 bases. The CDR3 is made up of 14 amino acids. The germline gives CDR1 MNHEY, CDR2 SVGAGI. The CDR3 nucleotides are TGTGCCAGCAAAGGGACAGGGGCTAATGAAAAACTGTTTTTT. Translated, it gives CASKGTGANEKLFF.

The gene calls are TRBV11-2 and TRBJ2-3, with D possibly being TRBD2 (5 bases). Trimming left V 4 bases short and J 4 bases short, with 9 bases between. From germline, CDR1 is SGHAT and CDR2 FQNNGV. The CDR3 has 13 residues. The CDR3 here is CASSWEAADTQYF. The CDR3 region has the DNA TGTGCCAGCAGCTGGGAAGCGGCAGATACGCAGTATTTT.

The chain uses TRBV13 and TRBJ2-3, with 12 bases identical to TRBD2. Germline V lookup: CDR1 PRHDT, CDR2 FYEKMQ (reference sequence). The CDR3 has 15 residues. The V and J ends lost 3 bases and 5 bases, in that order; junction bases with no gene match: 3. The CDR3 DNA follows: TGTGCCAGCAGCTTGCCGGGACTAGCGGGAGATACGCAGTATTTT. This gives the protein CASSLPGLAGDTQYF.

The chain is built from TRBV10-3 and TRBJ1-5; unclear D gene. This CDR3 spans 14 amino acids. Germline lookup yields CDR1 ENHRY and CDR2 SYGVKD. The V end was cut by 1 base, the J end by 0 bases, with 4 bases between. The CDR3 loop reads CAISEWHSNQPQHF. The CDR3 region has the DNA TGTGCCATCAGTGAGTGGCATAGCAATCAGCCCCAGCATTTT.

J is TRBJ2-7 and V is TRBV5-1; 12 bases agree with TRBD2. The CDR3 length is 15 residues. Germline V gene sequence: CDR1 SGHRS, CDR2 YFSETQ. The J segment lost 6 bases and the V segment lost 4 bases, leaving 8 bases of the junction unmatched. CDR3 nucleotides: TGCGCCAGCAGCGCTCTAGCGGGGGGGCCTCTCGAGCAGTACTTC. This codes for CASSALAGGPLEQYF.

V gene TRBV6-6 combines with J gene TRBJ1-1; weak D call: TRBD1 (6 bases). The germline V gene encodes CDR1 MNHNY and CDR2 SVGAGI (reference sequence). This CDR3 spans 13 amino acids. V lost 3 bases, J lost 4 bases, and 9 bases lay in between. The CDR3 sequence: CASSYGGGTEAFF. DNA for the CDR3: TGTGCCAGCAGTTATGGGGGCGGCACTGAAGCTTTCTTT.

The CDR3, as DNA: TGCGCCAGCAGCCGGGGTGCAGTACAAGAGACCCAGTACTTC. As protein: CASSRGAVQETQYF. This chain uses TRBV4-1 with TRBJ2-5; no reliable D call. The V and J ends lost 4 bases and 2 bases respectively, with 11 bases between them. The CDR3 spans 14 residues. Germline CDR1 reads MGHRA; CDR2 reads YSYEKL.

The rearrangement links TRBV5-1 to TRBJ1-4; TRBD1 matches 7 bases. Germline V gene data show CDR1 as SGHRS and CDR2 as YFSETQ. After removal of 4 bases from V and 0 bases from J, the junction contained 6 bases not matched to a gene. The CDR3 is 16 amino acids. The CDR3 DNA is TGCGCCAGCAGCGCGGGGACAGCCGCAACTAATGAAAAACTGTTTTTT. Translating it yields CASSAGTAATNEKLFF.

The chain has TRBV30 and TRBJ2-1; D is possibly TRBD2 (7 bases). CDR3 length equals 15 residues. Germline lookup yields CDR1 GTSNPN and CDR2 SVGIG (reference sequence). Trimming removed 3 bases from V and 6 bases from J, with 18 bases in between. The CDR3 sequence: CAWSLGGPGSNEQFF. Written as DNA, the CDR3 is TGTGCCTGGAGCCTGGGGGGGCCCGGTTCCAATGAGCAGTTCTTC.

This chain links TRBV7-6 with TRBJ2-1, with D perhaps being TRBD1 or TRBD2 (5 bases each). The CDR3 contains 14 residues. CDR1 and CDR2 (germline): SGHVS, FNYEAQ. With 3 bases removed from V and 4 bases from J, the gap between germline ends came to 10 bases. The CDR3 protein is CASSFRDRYNEQFF. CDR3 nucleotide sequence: TGTGCCAGCAGCTTCCGGGACCGATACAATGAGCAGTTCTTC.